What follows is one T cell receptor (beta chain) and its context. This receptor's antigen is unknown. Base qualities are not recorded, but no much larger clone differs from it by a single base. This record belongs to a study of neoadjuvant anti-PD-1 for oral cavity cancer listed by TCRdb under 2021. Study-level background: Patients mostly received three to four biweekly doses of nivolumab at 3 mg/kg before curative-intent surgical resection. The parent correlative cohort had 12 to 13 patients and a response rate of roughly 34%. Patients who did not progress were given a fourth nivolumab dose at about day 43 and had definitive surgical resection on days 50-56. Under RECIST 1.1, a patient counted as a responder if showing complete response, partial response or stable disease, and as a non-responder if showing progression. Study-wide findings and limitations: Higher pretreatment blood TCRbeta clonality and lower post-treatment tumor TCRbeta clonality were correlated with higher pretreatment blood Treg/Th17 ratios. The TCR analyses had only three patients in each response group, and the authors called for validation in larger cohorts. Within PBMCs, T cell clonality (Gini index) was significantly higher in non-responders than responders after neoadjuvant nivolumab.

Relative to germline, V is 5 bases shorter and J is 0 bases shorter, with 10 bases between their ends. The CDR3 starts with the cysteine, ends with the phenylalanine, and has 14 residues. Just CDR3 DNA is preserved here, 42 bases in frame from base 1. CDR1 and CDR2 (MDHEN, SYDVKM) derive from the germline V gene. The intended sense of this specimen's time point label: after neoadjuvant nivolumab, at surgical resection. The patients had newly diagnosed stage II-IVA oral cavity squamous cell carcinoma and had not received any prior systemic or radiation treatment. Everyone in the cohort had locally advanced, HPV-negative oral cavity squamous cell carcinoma. Peripheral blood mononuclear cells were analyzed directly and were not maintained or expanded in culture. The samples were drawn from a longitudinal correlative study tied to a single-arm phase II trial testing neoadjuvant nivolumab in oral cavity squamous cell carcinoma. Subject-matched pre- and post-treatment PBMCs and tumors from three responders and three non-responders underwent genomic DNA-based TCRbeta sequencing. Peripheral blood mononuclear cells were collected once before nivolumab treatment and again after treatment, at the time of surgery. The Maxwell RSC DNA from Cells kit was used to extract genomic DNA from PBMCs.

For deep sequencing of PBMC libraries, mostly about 450 ng of input genomic DNA was used, and six replicates were run per sample. The immunoSEQ hsTCRbeta kit was used to prepare TCRbeta libraries according to the manufacturer's instructions. The finished libraries were brought together in one pool at 2.5 to 3 nM, which was then read using an Illumina NovaSeq 6000 S4 flow cell. As for the authors' bioinformatics: Raw data preprocessing and quality control were performed with the immunoSEQ Analyzer. The analysis was limited to productive rearrangements, and each clonotype was defined by a unique CDR3 amino acid sequence. Repertoire clonality was estimated as the Gini-Simpson index, which was calculated using the R package tcR. Student's t test was used to compare Gini indices, and Pearson correlation was used to assess associations with tumor size change. Drawn from immuneACCESS, this table holds only the in-frame rearrangements with V and J called that TCRdb kept. Clones are partly lost; checked studies trace under half to an unresolved V gene and leave the rest unexplained. The V and J calls and clone size were taken over from that table, and D and trimming were inferred from the DNA. Within this sample are some 12,000 clones, with 60% to 80% of them counted one time only. Of the sample, 2% to 3% falls within the top ten clones.

The V and J genes are TRBV28 and TRBJ1-2; perhaps TRBD1 is the D gene, with 5 bases matching. The sample was PBMCs, taken after nivolumab (anti-PD-1) treatment. This TCR derives from a person aged 35-79 years with oral cavity squamous cell carcinoma. CDR3 protein: CASSAGTANYGYTF. The nucleotides are TGTGCCAGCAGTGCCGGGACGGCTAACTATGGCTACACCTTC.